The following is a T cell receptor (beta chain) sequence with its context. The data derive from a study of cytomegalovirus exposure and HLA in healthy donors. PCR amplification relied on 60 Vbeta primers (plus 13 Jbeta primers). TCRdb's table, derived via immunoSEQ multiplex PCR, lists solely in-frame clones and lacks some. This table has some 160,000 clones, about 77% appearing once. The sequenced sample consisted of PBMCs. This clonotype originated in a man between 60 and 70 years old in good health and CMV-seronegative.

In DNA, the CDR3 is TGTGCCAGCAGCTCGTTACGCGTAGGACTGCAAGAGACCCAGTACTTC. Translation gives CASSSLRVGLQETQYF. The chain recombines TRBV7-2 with TRBJ2-5; possible D gene TRBD2, 5 bases. CDR1 SGHTA and CDR2 FQGNSA come from the germline V gene. Trimming cost V 4 bases and J 2 bases, with 17 bases left between them. The CDR3 length is 16 residues.